The sample holds many counts of the clone carrying this T cell receptor beta chain. Germline CDR1 reads KGHSH; CDR2 reads LQKENI. The V segment lost 1 base and the J segment 8 bases; nucleotides outside the gene matches: 4. The CDR3 loop spans 14 amino acids. This specimen belongs to a study of blood T cell repertoires in COVID-19. On the study more broadly: The analysed material was cDNA or gDNA that came from T cells, B-cell-depleted T cells, or PBMCs.

In the original processing: Scientists estimated how many nucleated cells there were by amplifying reference gene primers. The protocol was immunoSEQ multiplex PCR, while the TCRdb copy is restricted to in-frame clones and leaves out a portion. The DNA was the basis for D and trimming; V, J and clone size are from that table. The profile covers approximately 360,000 clones, with about 90% appearing a single time and around 1.9% taken by the ten largest. Participants' reported clinical history set cohort assignment. This chain joins TRBV18 and TRBJ1-2; 10 bases match TRBD1. Sequencing used PBMCs or T cells enriched from blood (not recorded which). This clonotype was sampled from a man aged 35-49 years in a cohort exposed to, infected with or recovered from COVID-19 (not recorded which). The CDR3 DNA sequence: TGTGCCAGCTCACCACGACAGGGGGCGGACGGCTACACCTTC. Its translation: CASSPRQGADGYTF.